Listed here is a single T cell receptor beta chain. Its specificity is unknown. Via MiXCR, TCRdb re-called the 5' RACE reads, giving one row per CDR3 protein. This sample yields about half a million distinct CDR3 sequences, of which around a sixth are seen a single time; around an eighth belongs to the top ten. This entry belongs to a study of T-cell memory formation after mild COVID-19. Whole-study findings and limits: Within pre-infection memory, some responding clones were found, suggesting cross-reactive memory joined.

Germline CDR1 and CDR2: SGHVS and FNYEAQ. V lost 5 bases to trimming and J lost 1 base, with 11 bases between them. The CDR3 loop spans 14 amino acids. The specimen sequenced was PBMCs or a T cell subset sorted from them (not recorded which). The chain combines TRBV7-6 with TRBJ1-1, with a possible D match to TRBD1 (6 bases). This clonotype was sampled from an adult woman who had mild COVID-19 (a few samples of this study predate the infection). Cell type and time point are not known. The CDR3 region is CASSKRTENTEAFF. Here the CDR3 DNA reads TGTGCCAGCAGCAAGAGGACAGAGAACACTGAAGCTTTCTTT.